The sequence of this TCR beta chain was determined in a study of response to subunit inactivated influenza vaccine. Broader study findings: The authors proposed limited new T cell recruitment per seasonal influenza vaccination.

With respect to this clonotype: Its matching antigen is unknown.

TCRdb re-analysed the RT-PCR reads in MiXCR, keeping a single row per CDR3 protein. Here the sample spans roughly 570,000 distinct CDR3 sequences, about 14% being singletons. The CDR3 sequence is 20 residues long. V lost 4 bases to trimming and J lost 0 bases; unmatched junction nucleotides: 10. From germline, CDR1 is SGHAT and CDR2 FQDESV (reference sequence). This receptor was identified in a man in his fifties or sixties who received an inactivated influenza vaccine. The chain couples TRBV11-1 to TRBJ2-1, with 15 bases matching TRBD2. Source: PBMCs from blood, taken approximately 13 days after vaccination. The CDR3 DNA is TGTGCCAGCAGCTCCACCGGACTAGCGGGAGGGCCCGGCTCCTACAATGAGCAGTTCTTC. This codes for CASSSTGLAGGPGSYNEQFF.